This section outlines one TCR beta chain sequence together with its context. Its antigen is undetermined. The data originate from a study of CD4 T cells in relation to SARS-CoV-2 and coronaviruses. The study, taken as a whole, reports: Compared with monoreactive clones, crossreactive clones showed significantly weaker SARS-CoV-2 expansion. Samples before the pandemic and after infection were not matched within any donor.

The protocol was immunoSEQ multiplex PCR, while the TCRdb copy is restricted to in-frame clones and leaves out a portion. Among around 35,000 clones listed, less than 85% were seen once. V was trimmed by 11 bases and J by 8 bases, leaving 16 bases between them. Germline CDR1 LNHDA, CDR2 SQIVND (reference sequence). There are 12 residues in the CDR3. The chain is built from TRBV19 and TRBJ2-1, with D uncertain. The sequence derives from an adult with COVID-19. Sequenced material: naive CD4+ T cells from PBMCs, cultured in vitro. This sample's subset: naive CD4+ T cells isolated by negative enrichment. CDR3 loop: CASSLGFYEQFF. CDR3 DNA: TGTGCCTCATCCCTAGGTTTTTATGAGCAGTTCTTC.